This TCR beta chain derives from a study of shared clonotypes between healthy human individuals. In the study overall: The people who gave samples were two women and a few men aged 18 to 49. Three plates were used per donor for CD4 naive, three for CD4 memory, two for CD8 naive and one for CD8 memory. Study results and caveats: When naive CD4 clonotypes were compared across a handful of donors, roughly 4.9% were shared.

This was a deep-level run. TCRdb's copy holds only in-frame clones and misses some; the assay was immunoSEQ multiplex PCR. Here the sample spans 650,000 to 750,000 clones, roughly 70% being singletons. Germline V CDR1 and CDR2: LNHDA, SQIVND (reference sequence). V shed 5 bases and J shed 5 bases, with 9 bases lying between them. This CDR3 is 13 amino acids long. Comment on this clone: The antigen remains unidentified.

The TCR was taken from a woman aged 25-40 years in good health. The rearrangement links TRBV19 to TRBJ1-4, with D tentatively TRBD1 (5 bases). The sequencing sample was made of memory CD4+ T cells sorted from blood. Described subset: CD45RA-negative fraction. The CDR3 is CASSAGLNEKLFF. DNA for the CDR3: TGTGCCAGTAGTGCGGGGCTAAATGAAAAACTGTTTTTT.